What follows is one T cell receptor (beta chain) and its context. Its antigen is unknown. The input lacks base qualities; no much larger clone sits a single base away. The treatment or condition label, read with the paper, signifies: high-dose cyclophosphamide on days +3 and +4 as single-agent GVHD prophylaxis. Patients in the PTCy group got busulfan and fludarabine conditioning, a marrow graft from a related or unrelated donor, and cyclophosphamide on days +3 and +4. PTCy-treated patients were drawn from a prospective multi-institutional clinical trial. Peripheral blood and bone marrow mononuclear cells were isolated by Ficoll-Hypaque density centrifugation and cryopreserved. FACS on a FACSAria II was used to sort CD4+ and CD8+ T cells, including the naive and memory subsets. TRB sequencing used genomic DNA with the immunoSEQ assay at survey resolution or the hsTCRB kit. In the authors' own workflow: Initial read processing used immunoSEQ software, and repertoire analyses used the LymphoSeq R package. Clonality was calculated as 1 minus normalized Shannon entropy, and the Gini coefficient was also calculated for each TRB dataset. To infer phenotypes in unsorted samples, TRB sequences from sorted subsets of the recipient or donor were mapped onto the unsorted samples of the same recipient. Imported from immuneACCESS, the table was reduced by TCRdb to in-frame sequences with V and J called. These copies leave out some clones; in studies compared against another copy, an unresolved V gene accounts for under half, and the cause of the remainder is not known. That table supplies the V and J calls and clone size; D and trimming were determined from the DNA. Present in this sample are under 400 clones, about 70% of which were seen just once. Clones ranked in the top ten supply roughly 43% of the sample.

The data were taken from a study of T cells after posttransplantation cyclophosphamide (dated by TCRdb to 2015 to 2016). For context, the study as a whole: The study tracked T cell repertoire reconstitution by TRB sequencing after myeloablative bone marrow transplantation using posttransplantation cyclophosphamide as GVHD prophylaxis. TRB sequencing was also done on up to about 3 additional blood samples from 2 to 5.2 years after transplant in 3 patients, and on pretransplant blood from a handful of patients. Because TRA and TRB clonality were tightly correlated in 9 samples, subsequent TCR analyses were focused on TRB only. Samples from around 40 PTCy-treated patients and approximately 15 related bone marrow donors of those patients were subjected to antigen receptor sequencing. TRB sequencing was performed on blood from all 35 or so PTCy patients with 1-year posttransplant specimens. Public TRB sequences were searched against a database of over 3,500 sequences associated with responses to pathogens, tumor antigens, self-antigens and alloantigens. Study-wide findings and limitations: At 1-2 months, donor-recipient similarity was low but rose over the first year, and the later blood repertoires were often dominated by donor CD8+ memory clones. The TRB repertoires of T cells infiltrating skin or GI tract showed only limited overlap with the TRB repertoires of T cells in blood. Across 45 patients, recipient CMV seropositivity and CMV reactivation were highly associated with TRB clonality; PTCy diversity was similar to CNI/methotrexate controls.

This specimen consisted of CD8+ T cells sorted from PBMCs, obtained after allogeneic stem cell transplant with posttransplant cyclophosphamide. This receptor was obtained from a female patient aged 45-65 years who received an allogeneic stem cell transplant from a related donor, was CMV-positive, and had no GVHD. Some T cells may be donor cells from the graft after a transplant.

The bases read TGTGCCAGCAGCCACCAAACAATCCAGGGGTTCTATGGCTACACCTTC. This sequence encodes CASSHQTIQGFYGYTF. The chain couples TRBV5-5 to TRBJ1-2, and TRBD1 may be the D gene, going by 6 matching bases. The junction shows trimming of 4 bases on V and 4 bases on J, plus 20 bases between the germline ends. Including the terminal cysteine and phenylalanine, the CDR3 comprises 16 residues. The kept DNA is CDR3 alone, 48 bases in frame from the first base. In the germline V gene (reference sequence), CDR1 corresponds to SGHKS and CDR2 to YYEKEE.